The 14 T cell receptor beta chains given below trace back to one sample, sequenced in a study of blood T cell repertoires in COVID-19. Assay: immunoSEQ multiplex PCR; the TCRdb copy retains only in-frame clones and omits some. The table has some 300,000 clones, more than 75% seen once; the top ten hold over 1%. Sequenced input: peripheral blood. The receptor source for this set is a man between 65 and 80 years old with acute or convalescent COVID-19.

This chain uses TRBV30 with TRBJ2-6; no clear D. The CDR3 has 14 amino acids. The germline CDR1 and CDR2 sequences are GTSNPN and SVGIG (reference sequence). The ends were cut back, 4 bases at V and 0 bases at J, with 7 bases in the middle. This chain's CDR3 is CAWTVLSGANVLTF. CDR3 in DNA: TGTGCCTGGACCGTCCTCTCTGGGGCCAACGTCCTGACTTTC.

This rearrangement joins TRBV19 to TRBJ2-7; D perhaps matches TRBD2 (5 bases). The CDR3 is 15 amino acids. The germline gives CDR1 LNHDA, CDR2 SQIVND (reference sequence). Between the trimmed V and J ends, which lost 3 bases and 1 base, there was a span of 13 bases. The CDR3 sequence: CASSMRAGRSYEQYF. In DNA form, the CDR3 reads TGTGCCAGTAGTATGAGGGCCGGCAGATCCTACGAGCAGTACTTC. Based on the CDR3 plus reference TRBV19 and TRBJ2-7, the full variable domain is DGGITQSPKYLFRKEGQNVTLSCEQNLNHDAMYWYRQDPGQGLRLIYYSQIVNDFQKGDIAEGYSVSREKKESFPLTVTSAQKNPTAFYLCASSMRAGRSYEQYFGPGTRLTVT.

The table lists this clone with a count of one. The chain couples TRBV19 to TRBJ2-2, with D uncertain. V shed 11 bases and J shed 9 bases, with 19 bases lying between them. In germline, CDR1 is LNHDA, CDR2 SQIVND (reference sequence). The CDR3 runs 13 residues. The CDR3 reads CACSTIPGRELFF. The CDR3 DNA sequence: TGTGCCTGCTCGACCATTCCGGGTCGGGAGCTGTTTTTT.

The chain combines TRBV15 with TRBJ2-7; TRBD2 agrees at 10 bases. V dropped 5 bases and J dropped 3; count of bases not matched to a gene: 7. This CDR3 is 15 amino acids long. In germline, CDR1 is LNHNV, CDR2 YYDKDF (reference sequence). CDR3 residues: CATSPGTSAFYEQYF. CDR3 sequence (DNA): TGTGCCACCAGCCCCGGGACTAGCGCCTTCTACGAGCAGTACTTC.

On this clone: This CDR3 is also generated by other DNA sequences in the sample. The chain couples TRBV6-5 to TRBJ2-7, with 7 bases matching TRBD1. This CDR3 contains 14 residues. Trimming removed 2 bases from V and 6 bases from J; junction bases left unmatched: 7. The germline V gene encodes CDR1 MNHEY and CDR2 SVGAGI. CDR3 loop: CASSYGQGVGEQYF. The DNA for the CDR3 is TGTGCCAGCAGTTACGGGCAGGGGGTAGGCGAGCAGTACTTC.

V is TRBV5-1 and J is TRBJ2-3, with D possibly being TRBD1 (5 bases). Per germline, CDR1 SGHRS and CDR2 YFSETQ. Trimming left V 3 bases short and J 1 base short, with 12 bases between. The CDR3 extends over 15 amino acids. In nucleotides, the CDR3 is TGCGCCAGCAGCTCGGAAGGACACCGCACAGATACGCAGTATTTT. Its translation is CASSSEGHRTDTQYF.

This clone has a handful of counts. The chain employs TRBV29-1 and TRBJ2-7; 11 bases match TRBD1. Germline CDR1 and CDR2: SQVTM and ANQGSEA. V was pared by 7 bases and J by 7 bases, with 6 bases of the junction left unmatched. CDR3 length: 12 residues. The CDR3 DNA is TGCAGCGCCGGACAGGGGGCGAGGGAGCAGTACTTC. This encodes CSAGQGAREQYF.

This clone was recorded a few times. CDR3 loop: CSVDRGGSYNEQFF. The DNA of the CDR3 is TGCAGCGTCGACCGGGGGGGCTCCTACAATGAGCAGTTCTTC. This chain links TRBV29-1 with TRBJ2-1, with 8 positions matching TRBD2. V was pared by 6 bases and J by 0 bases, with 4 bases of the junction left unmatched. This CDR3 spans 14 amino acids. Germline V CDR1 and CDR2: SQVTM, ANQGSEA.

DNA for the CDR3: TGCGCCAGCAGCCAAGACCAACACCCAACCTACGAGCAGTACTTC. Protein: CASSQDQHPTYEQYF. The rearrangement links TRBV4-3 to TRBJ2-7; no clear D. Germline values: CDR1 LGHNA, CDR2 YSLEER. The CDR3 is made up of 15 amino acids. The V end was cut by 0 bases, the J end by 2 bases, with 11 bases between.

The rearrangement uses TRBV28 and TRBJ1-2; D not resolved. CDR1 is MDHEN and CDR2 is SYDVKM in the germline V gene. This CDR3 spans 14 amino acids. V was clipped by 1 base and J by 5 bases, with 11 bases between them. This CDR3 is CASSLSRRIYGYTF. The CDR3 nucleotides are TGTGCCAGCAGTTTATCTCGGAGGATTTATGGCTACACCTTC.

V usage is TRBV2 and J usage is TRBJ2-5, with TRBD1 matching 8 bases. The J segment lost 4 bases and the V segment lost 6 bases, leaving 7 bases of the junction unmatched. This CDR3 comprises 14 residues. The germline gives CDR1 SNHLY, CDR2 FYNNEI. Written as DNA, the CDR3 is TGTGCCAGCAGATCAGGACAGGGCGGAGAGACCCAGTACTTC. The encoded protein is CASRSGQGGETQYF.

The rearrangement joins TRBV24-1 to TRBJ1-1, with D tentatively TRBD1 (6 bases). CDR1 is KGHDR and CDR2 is SFDVKD in the germline V gene. The CDR3 covers 14 residues. V was cut by 4 bases and J by 4 bases, with 12 bases left in between. CDR3 nucleotide sequence: TGTGCCACCAGTGAAGCAGGGGTCGGCACTGAAGCTTTCTTT. Its translation: CATSEAGVGTEAFF.

This clone appeared once. The chain is built from TRBV28 and TRBJ2-7; 12 bases align to TRBD1. V dropped 5 bases and J dropped 4; count of bases not matched to a gene: 9. The germline gives CDR1 MDHEN, CDR2 SYDVKM. This CDR3 spans 16 amino acids. Written as DNA, the CDR3 is TGTGCCAGCAGTATAACCGGGACAGGGGGCACGTACGAGCAGTACTTC. Amino acid sequence: CASSITGTGGTYEQYF.

The chain is built from TRBV18 and TRBJ1-2; possible D gene TRBD1, 6 bases. The germline V gene encodes CDR1 KGHSH and CDR2 LQKENI. Trimming took off 5 bases at V and 4 bases at J, with 11 bases between the two ends. The CDR3 totals 13 residues. CDR3 in amino acids: CASSMDSFYGYTF. The CDR3 region has the DNA TGTGCCAGCTCAATGGACAGCTTCTATGGCTACACCTTC.